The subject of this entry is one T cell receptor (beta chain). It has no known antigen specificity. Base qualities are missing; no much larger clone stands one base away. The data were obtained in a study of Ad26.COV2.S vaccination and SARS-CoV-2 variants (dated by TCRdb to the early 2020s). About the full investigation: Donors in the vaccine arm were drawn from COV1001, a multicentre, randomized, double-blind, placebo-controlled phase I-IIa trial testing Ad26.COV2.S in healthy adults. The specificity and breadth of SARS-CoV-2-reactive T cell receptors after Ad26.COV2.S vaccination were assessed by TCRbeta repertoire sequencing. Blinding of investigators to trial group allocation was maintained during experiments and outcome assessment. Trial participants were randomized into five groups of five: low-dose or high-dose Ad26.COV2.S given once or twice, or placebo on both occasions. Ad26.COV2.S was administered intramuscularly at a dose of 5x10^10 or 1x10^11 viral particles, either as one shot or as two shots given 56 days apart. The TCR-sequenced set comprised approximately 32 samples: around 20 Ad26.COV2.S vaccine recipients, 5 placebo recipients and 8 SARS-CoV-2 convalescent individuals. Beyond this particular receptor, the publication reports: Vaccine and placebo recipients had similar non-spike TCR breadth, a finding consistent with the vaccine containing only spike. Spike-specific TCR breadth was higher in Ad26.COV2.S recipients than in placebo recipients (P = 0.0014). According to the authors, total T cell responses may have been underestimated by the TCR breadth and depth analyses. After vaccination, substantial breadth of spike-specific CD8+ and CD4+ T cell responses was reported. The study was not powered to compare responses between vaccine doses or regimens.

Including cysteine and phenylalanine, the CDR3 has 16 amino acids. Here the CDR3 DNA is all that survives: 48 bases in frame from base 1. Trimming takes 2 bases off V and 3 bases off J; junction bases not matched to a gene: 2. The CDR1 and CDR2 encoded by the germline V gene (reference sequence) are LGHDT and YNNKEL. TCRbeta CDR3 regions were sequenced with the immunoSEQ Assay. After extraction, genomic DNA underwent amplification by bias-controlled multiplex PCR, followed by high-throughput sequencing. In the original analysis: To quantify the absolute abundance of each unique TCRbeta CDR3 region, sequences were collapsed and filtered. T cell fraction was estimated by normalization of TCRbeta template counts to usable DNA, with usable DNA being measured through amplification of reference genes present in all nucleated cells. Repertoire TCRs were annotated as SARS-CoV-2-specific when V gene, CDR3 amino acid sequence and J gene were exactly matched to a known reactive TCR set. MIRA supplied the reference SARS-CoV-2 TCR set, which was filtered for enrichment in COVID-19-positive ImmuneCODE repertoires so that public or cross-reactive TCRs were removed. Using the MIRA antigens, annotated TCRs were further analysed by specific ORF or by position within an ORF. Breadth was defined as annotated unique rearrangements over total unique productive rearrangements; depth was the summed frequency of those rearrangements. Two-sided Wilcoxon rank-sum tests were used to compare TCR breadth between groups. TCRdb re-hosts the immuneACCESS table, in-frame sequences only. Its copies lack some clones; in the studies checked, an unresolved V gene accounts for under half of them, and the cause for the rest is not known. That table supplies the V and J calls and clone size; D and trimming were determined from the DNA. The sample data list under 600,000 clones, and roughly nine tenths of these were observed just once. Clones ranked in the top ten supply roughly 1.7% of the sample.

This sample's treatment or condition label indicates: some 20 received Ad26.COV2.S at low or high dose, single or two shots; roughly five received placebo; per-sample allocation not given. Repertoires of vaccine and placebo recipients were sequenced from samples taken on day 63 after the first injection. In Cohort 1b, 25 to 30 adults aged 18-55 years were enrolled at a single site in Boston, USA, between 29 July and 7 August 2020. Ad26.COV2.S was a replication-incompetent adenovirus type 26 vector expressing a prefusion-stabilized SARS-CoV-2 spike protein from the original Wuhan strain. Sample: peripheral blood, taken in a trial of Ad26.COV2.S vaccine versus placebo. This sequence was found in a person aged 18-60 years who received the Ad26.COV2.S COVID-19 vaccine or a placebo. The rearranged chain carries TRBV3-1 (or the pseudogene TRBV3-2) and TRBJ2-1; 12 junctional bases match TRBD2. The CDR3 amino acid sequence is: CASSQTSGRYYNEQFF. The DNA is TGTGCCAGCAGCCAAACTAGCGGGAGGTACTACAATGAGCAGTTCTTC.